Below, 20 T cell receptor beta chains from the same sample are listed, as sequenced in a study of technical replicates of blood from a handful of donors. Profiled with immunoSEQ multiplex PCR; TCRdb holds only in-frame clones, not every one. The table shows some 70,000 clones, with roughly 89% occurring only once. The source material was T cells isolated from PBMCs. The receptor set was obtained from a human donor in good health.

V and J are TRBV27 and TRBJ2-5, with 7 bases aligning to TRBD1. The CDR3 runs to 14 residues. CDR1 and CDR2 (germline): MNHEY, SMNVEV (reference sequence). Losses at the gene ends were 3 bases for V and 4 bases for J; bases not matched to a gene: 5. The CDR3 sequence: CASSFRQGRETQYF. The CDR3 region has the DNA TGTGCCAGCAGTTTCCGACAGGGTCGAGAGACCCAGTACTTC.

As for this clone: In the same sample, other DNA sequences code for this CDR3. The rearrangement uses TRBV6-1 and TRBJ2-7, with 11 bases that match TRBD2. V lost 6 bases to trimming and J lost 1 base; unmatched junction nucleotides: 5. Per the germline V gene, CDR1 is MNHNS and CDR2 is SASEGT. This CDR3 spans 15 amino acids. CDR3 sequence: CASSDWTSGSYEQYF. The CDR3 DNA is TGTGCCAGCAGCGATTGGACTAGCGGGTCCTACGAGCAGTACTTC.

The chain joins TRBV6-5 to TRBJ1-1; maybe TRBD1 (6 bases). The CDR3 contains 14 residues. Germline-derived CDR1 and CDR2 are MNHEY and SVGAGI. Trimming stripped 1 base from V and 3 bases from J, with 9 bases between. CDR3 in amino acids: CASSYLAGDTEAFF. Here the CDR3 DNA reads TGTGCCAGCAGTTACTTAGCAGGGGACACTGAAGCTTTCTTT.

This chain joins TRBV6-5 and TRBJ2-7; the D gene is possibly TRBD2 (6 bases). This CDR3 region has 14 residues. Per the germline V gene, CDR1 is MNHEY and CDR2 is SVGAGI. V was pared by 8 bases and J by 0 bases, with 14 bases between. The CDR3 DNA sequence: TGTGCCAGCGGGGAGGCTGAGACCTCCTACGAGCAGTACTTC. Translated: CASGEAETSYEQYF.

V and J are TRBV30 and TRBJ2-7; D may be TRBD2 (6 bases). Germline CDR1 GTSNPN, CDR2 SVGIG (reference sequence). The CDR3 runs 12 residues. V was shortened by 0 bases and J by 4 bases, with 7 bases between the two germline ends. DNA for the CDR3: TGTGCCTGGAGTGTGGCGGGGTACGAGCAGTACTTC. Amino acids: CAWSVAGYEQYF.

The chain joins TRBV5-4 to TRBJ2-5, with 8 bases matching TRBD1. V dropped 5 bases and J dropped 4; count of bases not matched to a gene: 10. Germline lookup yields CDR1 SGHNT and CDR2 YYREEE (reference sequence). The CDR3 is made up of 15 amino acids. The CDR3 sequence is CASRDQQGGRETQYF. CDR3 in DNA: TGTGCCAGCAGGGACCAACAGGGGGGCAGAGAGACCCAGTACTTC.

This clone has just one count. The gene calls are TRBV6-5 and TRBJ2-7; D is undetermined. The CDR3 extends over 13 amino acids. Trimming took 6 bases from V and 0 from J, leaving 9 bases between them. Germline CDR1 is MNHEY and CDR2 is SVGAGI. This chain's CDR3 is CASRKQSSYEQYF. The CDR3 region has the DNA TGTGCCAGCAGAAAACAGAGCTCCTACGAGCAGTACTTC.

This clone came up a few times. The V gene is TRBV5-4, the J gene TRBJ2-7; D may be TRBD1 (6 bases). The ends were cut back, 2 bases at V and 1 base at J, with 13 bases in the middle. CDR1 is SGHNT, CDR2 YYREEE, per germline (reference sequence). The CDR3 sequence is 15 residues long. CDR3: CASSLPGTFSYEQYF. DNA of the CDR3: TGTGCCAGCAGCTTACCCGGGACATTTTCCTACGAGCAGTACTTC.

The chain employs TRBV4-2 and TRBJ2-4, with D possibly TRBD2 on 5 matching bases. V was pared by 0 bases and J by 9 bases, with 18 bases between. Germline-derived CDR1 and CDR2 are LGHNA and YNFKEQ. CDR3 length: 16 amino acids. CDR3: CASSQDGEGLLSIQYF. CDR3 DNA sequence: TGTGCCAGCAGCCAAGACGGAGAAGGACTTCTCTCCATTCAGTACTTC.

The chain uses TRBV25-1 and TRBJ2-1; 14 nucleotides align to TRBD2. The germline CDR1 and CDR2 sequences are MGHDK and SYGVNS. CDR3 size: 13 residues. With 5 bases clipped from V and 16 bases from J, the junction kept 7 bases outside the gene matches. CDR3 in amino acids: CASSLGLAGEFFF. The CDR3 DNA is TGTGCCAGCAGTTTGGGACTAGCGGGAGAATTTTTCTTC.

The chain is built from TRBV2 and TRBJ2-1; TRBD1 might be the D (5 bases). The V end lost 6 bases, the J end lost 5 bases, and 17 bases lay between the germline ends. Germline V CDR1 and CDR2: SNHLY, FYNNEI. This CDR3 has 15 amino acids. CDR3 sequence reads: CASRPSIQGHNEQFF. The DNA of the CDR3 is TGTGCCAGCAGGCCTTCAATTCAGGGTCACAATGAGCAGTTCTTC.

The chain couples TRBV7-2 to TRBJ2-5; tentatively, D is TRBD2 (6 bases). The CDR3 runs 14 residues. Deletions cut 0 bases from V and 5 bases from J, with 10 bases between. Germline V gene data show CDR1 as SGHTA and CDR2 as FQGNSA. The CDR3 loop is CASSLAGGWETQYF. For the CDR3, the DNA is TGTGCCAGCAGCTTAGCGGGAGGATGGGAGACCCAGTACTTC. Complete variable domain (other parts from reference TRBV7-2 and TRBJ2-5): GAGVSQSPSNKVTEKGKDVELRCDPISGHTALYWYRQSLGQGLEFLIYFQGNSAPDKSGLPSDRFSAERTGGSVSTLTIQRTQQEDSAVYLCASSLAGGWETQYFGPGTRLLVL.

This chain connects TRBV4-3 to TRBJ1-5; D is unresolved. Trimming removed 0 bases from V and 6 bases from J, with 6 bases in between. From germline, CDR1 is LGHNA and CDR2 YSLEER. The CDR3 loop spans 13 amino acids. In nucleotides, the CDR3 is TGCGCCAGCAGCCAAGATTTCGGTCAGCCCCAGCATTTT. Translation gives CASSQDFGQPQHF.

The chain has TRBV4-1 and TRBJ2-7, with 14 bases that match TRBD2. The trim removed 0 bases at V and 0 bases at J, leaving 4 bases unmatched. From germline, CDR1 is MGHRA and CDR2 YSYEKL. This CDR3 region has 18 residues. The CDR3 loop reads CASSQEGLAGASSYEQYF. In DNA, the CDR3 is TGCGCCAGCAGCCAAGAGGGACTAGCGGGAGCCTCCTCCTACGAGCAGTACTTC.

The chain links TRBV5-4 to TRBJ2-7; 7 bases match TRBD1. With 4 bases clipped from V and 3 bases from J, the junction kept 10 bases outside the gene matches. CDR1 and CDR2 from the germline V gene are SGHNT and YYREEE (reference sequence). This CDR3 has 15 amino acids. CDR3 loop: CASSPELGQNYEQYF. DNA of the CDR3: TGTGCCAGCAGCCCGGAATTGGGACAGAACTACGAGCAGTACTTC.

This rearrangement joins TRBV6-6 to TRBJ2-7; TRBD1 agrees at 9 bases. V shed 6 bases and J 4 bases; nucleotides not matched to a gene: 7. The CDR3 contains 14 residues. Germline CDR1 reads MNHNY; CDR2 reads SVGAGI (reference sequence). This chain's CDR3 is CASSPGTGMYEQYF. The CDR3 DNA follows: TGTGCCAGCAGCCCCGGGACAGGGATGTACGAGCAGTACTTC.

This clone occurred once. This rearrangement joins TRBV30 to TRBJ2-3, with 10 bases identical to TRBD2. V shed 4 bases and J 2 bases; nucleotides not matched to a gene: 9. CDR3 length equals 16 residues. CDR1 and CDR2 from the germline V gene are GTSNPN and SVGIG (reference sequence). CDR3 bases: TGTGCCTGGAACACCGGGACTAGCGTCTTCACAGATACGCAGTATTTT. As protein: CAWNTGTSVFTDTQYF.

CDR3 protein: CASTYFDTGELFF. CDR3 nucleotides: TGTGCCAGCACTTACTTTGACACCGGGGAGCTGTTTTTT. V is TRBV28 and J is TRBJ2-2, with D unclear. Looked up from germline, CDR1 is MDHEN and CDR2 is SYDVKM. The CDR3 totals 13 residues. V lost 7 bases, J lost 3 bases, and 9 bases lay in between. Variable domain in full (rest from reference TRBV28 and TRBJ2-2): DVKVTQSSRYLVKRTGEKVFLECVQDMDHENMFWYRQDPGLGLRLIYFSYDVKMKEKGDIPEGYSVSREKKERFSLILESASTNQTSMYLCASTYFDTGELFFGEGSRLTVL.

This sequence joins TRBV21-1 and TRBJ1-1. TRBV21-1 is a pseudogene segment. This CDR3 is built from 15 residues. The CDR3 reads CASSPIRRVNTEAFF. CDR3 DNA sequence: TGTGCCAGCAGCCCTATTCGCCGGGTGAACACTGAAGCTTTCTTT.

V gene TRBV6-1 combines with J gene TRBJ2-2, with D tentatively TRBD1 (6 bases). The ends were cut back, 5 bases at V and 1 base at J, with 11 bases in the middle. The germline V gene encodes CDR1 MNHNS and CDR2 SASEGT. The CDR3 contains 15 residues. The CDR3 bases are TGTGCCAGCAGTCCCCAGACAGGGAACACCGGGGAGCTGTTTTTT. As protein: CASSPQTGNTGELFF.